These 23 T cell receptor beta chains originate from one sample sequenced in a study of PD-1 blockade in classical Hodgkin lymphoma. Data came from immunoSEQ multiplex PCR; TCRdb stores just in-frame clones and leaves some out. The sample holds some 90,000 clones; roughly 78% are singletons and the top ten take about 9.4%. Time point defined: cycle 4 day 1 (C4D1), after 5 to 7 weeks of nivolumab. Relapses following autologous stem cell transplantation were seen in all patients, with brentuximab vedotin exposure varying. The sequencing here drew on peripheral blood mononuclear cells (PBMCs), taken before the fourth cycle of nivolumab. The receptors were gathered from a human donor with classical Hodgkin lymphoma.

The J gene is TRBJ2-5, the V gene TRBV7-2; tentatively, D is TRBD1 or TRBD2 (6 bases each). The V and J ends lost 3 bases and 0 bases respectively, with 11 bases between them. The CDR3 extends over 15 amino acids. CDR1 is SGHTA and CDR2 is FQGNSA in the germline V gene. CDR3 sequence reads: CASSFGGTYQETQYF. The CDR3 DNA follows: TGTGCCAGCAGCTTCGGGGGCACGTACCAAGAGACCCAGTACTTC.

This clone was seen only once. The V and J genes are TRBV7-8 and TRBJ2-7; tentatively, D is TRBD1 (5 bases). From germline, CDR1 is SGHVS and CDR2 FQNEAQ. Trimming shortened V by 3 bases and J by 2 bases, and 14 bases separated the two germline ends. The CDR3 spans 15 residues. DNA for the CDR3: TGTGCCAGCAGCTTCGAAAACAGGCAAACCTACGAGCAGTACTTC. Protein product: CASSFENRQTYEQYF.

CDR3 residues: CSVGKGSGGYNEQFF. The CDR3 nucleotides read TGCAGCGTTGGTAAAGGGAGCGGTGGCTACAATGAGCAGTTCTTC. This chain links TRBV29-1 with TRBJ2-1; D is perhaps TRBD2 (5 bases). Germline V CDR1 and CDR2: SQVTM, ANQGSEA. The CDR3 totals 15 residues. Trimming cost V 4 bases and J 3 bases, with 16 bases left between them.

This clone occurred once. The chain links TRBV6-5 to TRBJ2-3; 8 positions agree with TRBD2. The germline gives CDR1 MNHEY, CDR2 SVGAGI. The CDR3 has 15 amino acids. Trimming removed 7 bases from V and 3 bases from J; junction bases left unmatched: 9. In DNA form, the CDR3 reads TGTGCCAGCACCTTTCGTAGCGGGGTAACAGATACGCAGTATTTT. This translates into CASTFRSGVTDTQYF.

The rearrangement uses TRBV9 and TRBJ2-7; 9 nucleotides line up with TRBD1. This CDR3 spans 16 amino acids. The trim removed 0 bases at V and 2 bases at J, leaving 6 bases unmatched. The V gene's germline CDR1 is SGDLS and CDR2 YYNGEE. Here the CDR3 reads CASSVAGTGPPYEQYF. Here the CDR3 DNA reads TGTGCCAGCAGCGTAGCCGGGACAGGGCCCCCCTACGAGCAGTACTTC.

This clone was found a few times. Written as DNA, the CDR3 is TGCGCCAGCAGAGTACAGGGCCCTAGCTCCTACGAGCAGTACTTC. Its translation: CASRVQGPSSYEQYF. The chain employs TRBV23-1 and TRBJ2-7, with D perhaps TRBD1 (6 bases). TRBV23-1 is an ORF, with its function uncertain. The CDR3 is 15 residues long. The germline V and J ends were trimmed by 6 bases and 0 bases, with 15 bases remaining between them.

The chain has TRBV7-9 and TRBJ1-2; D remains unclear. V shed 3 bases and J shed 2 bases, with 19 bases lying between them. This CDR3 spans 17 amino acids. The V gene's germline CDR1 is SEHNR and CDR2 FQNEAQ (reference sequence). CDR3 amino acids: CASSLIALIADNYGYTF. The CDR3 coding sequence is TGTGCCAGCAGCTTGATAGCCTTGATAGCGGACAACTATGGCTACACCTTC. Variable domain in full (rest from reference TRBV7-9 and TRBJ1-2): DTGVSQNPRHKITKRGQNVTFRCDPISEHNRLYWYRQTLGQGPEFLTYFQNEAQLEKSRLLSDRFSAERPKGSFSTLEIQRTEQGDSAMYLCASSLIALIADNYGYTFGSGTRLTVV.

In its sample, this clone was seen once. This chain uses TRBV7-7 with TRBJ1-3; the D is unclear. Germline V gene sequence: CDR1 SSHAT, CDR2 FNYEAQ (reference sequence). This CDR3 has 15 residues. The V end lost 5 bases, the J end lost 0 bases, and 11 bases lay between the germline ends. In DNA, the CDR3 is TGTGCCAGCAGCCACGGCGTGGGCTCTGGAAACACCATATATTTT. Residues: CASSHGVGSGNTIYF.

The chain recombines TRBV7-8 with TRBJ1-4; D is uncertain. CDR1 and CDR2 from the germline V gene are SGHVS and FQNEAQ. The CDR3 loop spans 15 amino acids. Between the trimmed V and J ends, which lost 2 bases and 8 bases, there was a span of 15 bases. The CDR3 loop is CASSLFAPGVEKLFF. For the CDR3, the DNA is TGTGCCAGCAGCTTATTTGCTCCGGGCGTGGAAAAACTGTTTTTT.

The V call is TRBV10-3, the J call TRBJ2-3; no definite D call. Trimming removed 2 bases from V and 5 bases from J, with 5 bases in between. The CDR3 totals 12 residues. Germline loops: CDR1 ENHRY, CDR2 SYGVKD. CDR3 coding DNA: TGTGCCATCAGTGAGATGCAAGATACGCAGTATTTT. The encoded protein is CAISEMQDTQYF.

The J gene is TRBJ2-5, the V gene TRBV11-2; D might be TRBD2 (5 bases). The CDR3 length is 16 residues. Germline CDR1 reads SGHAT; CDR2 reads FQNNGV. The V and J ends lost 5 bases and 3 bases respectively, with 19 bases between them. The CDR3 loop reads CASSQPLGSGEETQYF. The CDR3 nucleotides are TGTGCCAGCAGCCAGCCCCTCGGATCCGGGGAAGAGACCCAGTACTTC.

The gene calls are TRBV15 and TRBJ1-5; the D is unclear. The CDR3 has 13 amino acids. V lost 0 bases, J lost 7 bases, and 7 bases lay in between. CDR1 and CDR2 from the germline V gene are LNHNV and YYDKDF (reference sequence). The CDR3 DNA follows: TGTGCCACCAGCAGAGATGAGGGCCAGCCCCAGCATTTT. Its translation: CATSRDEGQPQHF.

J is TRBJ2-7 and V is TRBV18; 12 bases align to TRBD1. V trimming: 3 bases; J trimming: 3 bases; junction bases outside the gene matches: 9. Germline V gives CDR1 KGHSH, CDR2 LQKENI. The CDR3 contains 17 residues. The CDR3 spells CASSPGTGGAGGYEQYF. The CDR3 coding sequence is TGTGCCAGCTCACCCGGGACAGGGGGCGCTGGGGGCTACGAGCAGTACTTC.

The chain carries TRBV4-1 and TRBJ2-7; 7 bases align to TRBD1. Germline loops: CDR1 MGHRA, CDR2 YSYEKL. V lost 4 bases to trimming and J lost 9 bases; unmatched junction nucleotides: 18. The CDR3 covers 16 residues. The CDR3 sequence is CASSPLQGYNVLGQYF. In DNA form, the CDR3 reads TGCGCCAGCAGCCCCTTACAGGGGTATAATGTTCTCGGGCAGTACTTC.

V and J are TRBV5-1 and TRBJ2-5; 7 bases agree with TRBD2. With 3 bases clipped from V and 1 base from J, the junction kept 3 bases outside the gene matches. CDR1 and CDR2 from the germline V gene are SGHRS and YFSETQ. This CDR3 spans 14 amino acids. CDR3 region: CASSSSGVQETQYF. The DNA for the CDR3 is TGCGCCAGCAGCTCGAGCGGGGTCCAAGAGACCCAGTACTTC.

CDR3 DNA: TGTGCCAGCAGCTTAGACCAGGATCGGTACACTGAAGCTTTCTTT. It encodes CASSLDQDRYTEAFF. V gene TRBV7-9 combines with J gene TRBJ1-1; no firm D call. The CDR3 is made up of 15 amino acids. Trimming took off 1 base at V and 3 bases at J, with 12 bases between the two ends. Germline V gives CDR1 SEHNR, CDR2 FQNEAQ (reference sequence).

The V and J genes are TRBV19 and TRBJ2-2, with 9 positions matching TRBD1. Germline V gives CDR1 LNHDA, CDR2 SQIVND (reference sequence). CDR3 length: 15 residues. J was trimmed by 3 bases and V by 3 bases; bases with no gene match: 2. The CDR3 sequence is CASSIGQGYTGELFF. CDR3 in DNA: TGTGCCAGTAGTATTGGACAGGGGTACACCGGGGAGCTGTTTTTT.

This chain connects TRBV5-3 to TRBJ2-7; 7 positions match TRBD1. TRBV5-3 is placed among ORFs of uncertain function. The CDR3 spans 15 residues. V lost 4 bases to trimming and J lost 2 bases; unmatched junction nucleotides: 9. The CDR3 nucleotides read TGTGCCAGAAGCCCAGACAGGGAGAGCCCCTACGAGCAGTACTTC. It specifies CARSPDRESPYEQYF.

With respect to this clone: Other nucleotide sequences from this sample produce the same CDR3. CDR3 coding DNA: TGTGCCAGCAGGGGTAGCACAGATACGCAGTATTTT. Its protein product is CASRGSTDTQYF. This rearrangement joins TRBV6-1 to TRBJ2-3; D gene ambiguous. The germline gives CDR1 MNHNS, CDR2 SASEGT. The length of the CDR3 is 12 residues. The V gene lost 6 bases and the J gene lost 0 bases, with 4 bases spanning the gap.

This rearrangement joins TRBV19 to TRBJ2-7; maybe TRBD1 (5 bases). The germline V gene encodes CDR1 LNHDA and CDR2 SQIVND (reference sequence). Trimming took off 3 bases at V and 0 bases at J, with 6 bases between the two ends. The CDR3 totals 13 residues. For the CDR3, the DNA is TGTGCCAGTAGTATTCAGGGCTCCTACGAGCAGTACTTC. It specifies CASSIQGSYEQYF.

CDR3 loop: CSVKTGAGEGYEQYF. In nucleotides, the CDR3 is TGCAGCGTTAAAACGGGAGCGGGCGAGGGCTACGAGCAGTACTTC. This chain links TRBV29-1 with TRBJ2-7; TRBD2 is a possible D gene (6 bases). The germline V and J ends were trimmed by 5 bases and 3 bases, with 20 bases remaining between them. The CDR3 consists of 15 residues. Germline V gives CDR1 SQVTM, CDR2 ANQGSEA.

V and J are TRBV13 and TRBJ1-6; 8 bases line up with TRBD1. CDR3 length: 17 residues. Germline CDR1 and CDR2: PRHDT and FYEKMQ (reference sequence). Unmatched junction bases numbered 8, after V lost 5 bases and J lost 2 bases. This CDR3 is CASSPSWDRTYNSPLHF. CDR3 bases: TGTGCCAGCAGCCCATCATGGGACAGGACCTATAATTCACCCCTCCACTTT.

The rearrangement joins TRBV7-2 to TRBJ1-1; TRBD1 agrees at 8 bases. CDR1 and CDR2 from the germline V gene are SGHTA and FQGNSA. Trimming removed 2 bases from V and 1 base from J; junction bases left unmatched: 3. The CDR3 has 15 residues. CDR3 DNA sequence: TGTGCCAGCAGCTTACGCACAGGGGGGAACACTGAAGCTTTCTTT. It translates to CASSLRTGGNTEAFF.